Sequencing of this T cell receptor beta chain was carried out in a study of blood T cell repertoires in COVID-19 (dated by TCRdb to about 2020). Concerning the study at large: Collaborator samples came from the United States, Italy and Spain and covered acute and convalescent phases of COVID-19. The sample metadata nearly always contained a de-identified subject ID, COVID-19 status, age in years and sex. The prospective study material was composed of cDNA or gDNA derived from T cells, B-cell-depleted T cells, or PBMCs. Deeply sampled blood TCRbeta repertoires from subjects exposed to, actively infected with, or recovered from COVID-19 were included in the dataset. The samples were drawn from the first 160 participants of the ongoing ImmuneRACE study and from under 1,500 subjects provided by 6 global collaborators. The repertoires were released in a freely available public database intended as a resource for research on the immune response to SARS-CoV-2. Where HLA class I and class II types were available, the types were taken from metadata supplied by the sample provider, not from assay-based typing.

TCRbeta CDR3 regions were amplified from genomic DNA using the immunoSEQ Assay, a bias-controlled multiplex PCR. Per the source publication's procedure: The number of nucleated cells in each sample was estimated by amplification of reference gene primers within the assay. To quantify the absolute abundance of each unique TCRbeta CDR3 rearrangement, sequence reads were collapsed and filtered. For each sample, productive Simpson clonality was calculated as the square root of Simpson's diversity index across productive rearrangements. TCRdb provides this immuneACCESS table in a form limited to in-frame rearrangements. Some clones are lacking; in checked studies, under half of them reflect an unresolved V gene, and why the rest are absent is not known. V and J calls and clone size are given by that table; D and trimming were obtained from the DNA. The sample records around 150,000 clones, about 80% of which are singletons. 20% to 25% of the sample rests with the top ten.

Each collaborating institution followed its own protocols to collect whole blood in K2EDTA tubes. For TCRbeta analysis, collaborator samples were shipped as frozen whole blood, as isolated PBMCs, or as DNA extracted from either sample type. Trimming costs V 5 bases and J 4 bases, and their ends lie 19 bases apart. The CDR3 starts with the cysteine, ends with the phenylalanine, and has 16 residues. This entry keeps only the CDR3 DNA: 48 bases, framed from base 1. CDR1 and CDR2 were assigned from the germline V gene as MNHGY and SAAAGT. General study outcomes and caveats: The amount of clinical and demographic metadata varied by source and participant and was provided uncurated.

This clone was counted a single time. Its antigen is unknown. Base qualities are not provided; no much larger clone lies one nucleotide away. Sequenced material: peripheral blood. The TCR originated in an elderly woman with acute or convalescent COVID-19. The V and J segments used are TRBV6-8 and TRBJ2-3; TRBD1 could be the D gene, as 6 bases match. The sequenced DNA: TGTGCCAGCAGTCCCACAGGGCCGGAGGTCGCAGATACGCAGTATTTT. It codes for CASSPTGPEVADTQYF.